Following are 20 T cell receptor beta chains from one sample sequenced in a study of neurological immune-mediated disorders. MiXCR, run by TCRdb on the 5' RACE reads, gives a single entry per CDR3 protein. Here the sample spans roughly 50,000 distinct CDR3 sequences, about 13% being singletons. Noted time point: longitudinal time-point 3. Sequencing was done on a sample of PBMCs. The source is a male donor with HTLV-1-associated myelopathy (HAM/TSP).

This clonotype was recorded at least ten times. The chain employs TRBV14 and TRBJ1-1; no reliable D call. Per the germline V gene, CDR1 is SGHDN and CDR2 is FVKESK. The CDR3 is 16 amino acids. V was clipped by 1 base and J by 0 bases, with 12 bases between them. CDR3 DNA sequence: TGTGCCAGCAGCCAAGGAGGCGGCCGTATGAACACTGAAGCTTTCTTT. Its protein is CASSQGGGRMNTEAFF.

This clonotype was counted many times. The gene calls are TRBV29-1 and TRBJ1-5, with TRBD1 as a possible D gene (6 bases). The CDR3 sequence is 12 residues long. V lost 4 bases and J 7 bases, leaving 11 bases between the germline ends. Germline V lookup: CDR1 SQVTM, CDR2 ANQGSEA. CDR3 sequence reads: CSVGQVGQPQHF. Here the CDR3 DNA reads TGCAGCGTTGGACAGGTCGGCCAGCCCCAGCATTTT.

This clonotype was seen many times. The V gene is TRBV5-5, the J gene TRBJ2-7; weak D call: TRBD1 (5 bases). The germline CDR1 and CDR2 sequences are SGHKS and YYEKEE (reference sequence). This CDR3 has 12 amino acids. Trimming removed 1 base from V and 3 bases from J, with 5 bases in between. The CDR3 is CASSLRGYEQYF. DNA for the CDR3: TGTGCCAGCAGCTTGAGGGGCTACGAGCAGTACTTC. The complete variable domain, with remaining parts taken from reference TRBV5-5 and TRBJ2-7, reads DAGVTQSPTHLIKTRGQQVTLRCSPISGHKSVSWYQQVLGQGPQFIFQYYEKEERGRGNFPDRFSARQFPNYSSELNVNALLLGDSALYLCASSLRGYEQYFGPGTRLTVT.

This clonotype was recorded many times. V and J are TRBV7-9 and TRBJ2-7; TRBD1 matches 9 bases. The CDR3 is made up of 16 amino acids. With 2 bases clipped from V and 5 bases from J, the junction kept 10 bases outside the gene matches. Looked up from germline, CDR1 is SEHNR and CDR2 is FQNEAQ (reference sequence). CDR3 sequence reads: CASSLIPGQGAHEQYF. Here the CDR3 DNA reads TGTGCCAGCAGCTTAATCCCGGGACAGGGTGCCCACGAGCAGTACTTC.

Ten or more counts support this clonotype. The gene calls are TRBV5-1 and TRBJ2-7; D is unclear. The CDR3 length is 14 residues. CDR1 is SGHRS and CDR2 is YFSETQ in the germline V gene. Trimming cost V 4 bases and J 3 bases, with 14 bases left between them. The CDR3 protein is CASSTLDLLYEQYF. The CDR3 nucleotides read TGCGCCAGCAGCACCCTGGACCTACTCTACGAGCAGTACTTC.

This clonotype has just one count. The genes are TRBV6-5 and TRBJ2-7; the D call may be TRBD1 or TRBD2 (5 bases each). Deletions cut 6 bases from V and 8 bases from J, with 14 bases between. CDR3 length: 12 residues. Germline-derived CDR1 and CDR2 are MNHEY and SVGAGI. The CDR3 loop reads CASSESGLQQYF. The CDR3 DNA is TGTGCCAGCAGCGAGTCGGGGCTTCAGCAGTACTTC.

This clonotype showed up many times. The V and J genes are TRBV15 and TRBJ2-2; TRBD2 is a possible D gene (6 bases). The germline V gene encodes CDR1 LNHNV and CDR2 YYDKDF (reference sequence). This CDR3 is 15 amino acids long. V shed 0 bases and J shed 6 bases, with 11 bases lying between them. The CDR3 DNA follows: TGTGCCACCAGCAGAGACGGAGGGCCCTCCGGGGAGCTGTTTTTT. It specifies CATSRDGGPSGELFF.

This clonotype has ten or more counts. V is TRBV5-1 and J is TRBJ1-6; D remains ambiguous. Germline CDR1 is SGHRS and CDR2 is YFSETQ. The CDR3 length is 15 residues. V was shortened by 0 bases and J by 2 bases, with 6 bases between the two germline ends. Here the CDR3 DNA reads TGCGCCAGCAGCTTGGACGGGGCCTATAATTCACCCCTCCACTTT. It specifies CASSLDGAYNSPLHF.

This clonotype was seen many times. The chain carries TRBV2 and TRBJ2-3; 9 nucleotides agree with TRBD2. The CDR3 is 16 amino acids. CDR1 SNHLY and CDR2 FYNNEI come from the germline V gene. The V and J ends lost 5 bases and 6 bases, in that order; junction bases with no gene match: 12. The CDR3 sequence: CASSPRLLAGSDTQYF. CDR3 nucleotide sequence: TGTGCCAGCAGTCCCCGATTACTAGCGGGCTCGGATACGCAGTATTTT.

The chain joins TRBV18 to TRBJ2-2; possible D gene TRBD2, 5 bases. The germline gives CDR1 KGHSH, CDR2 LQKENI. Trimming took off 6 bases at V and 4 bases at J, with 9 bases between the two ends. The CDR3 spans 13 residues. CDR3 loop: CASSPAGTGELFF. As DNA, the CDR3 is TGTGCCAGCTCCCCTGCGGGCACCGGGGAGCTGTTTTTT. Full variable domain (rest looked up from reference TRBV18 and TRBJ2-2): NAGVMQNPRHLVRRRGQEARLRCSPMKGHSHVYWYRQLPEEGLKFMVYLQKENIIDESGMPKERFSAEFPKEGPSILRIQQVVRGDSAAYFCASSPAGTGELFFGEGSRLTVL.

This clonotype was recorded at least ten times. The chain combines TRBV5-5 with TRBJ2-3, with a tentative D call TRBD2 (6 bases). Per germline, CDR1 SGHKS and CDR2 YYEKEE (reference sequence). CDR3 size: 15 residues. The V end was cut by 3 bases, the J end by 2 bases, with 13 bases between. CDR3 loop: CASSSNPGVTDTQYF. For the CDR3, the DNA is TGTGCCAGCAGCTCGAACCCGGGGGTCACAGATACGCAGTATTTT. The variable domain in full, with the rest retrieved from reference TRBV5-5 and TRBJ2-3, is DAGVTQSPTHLIKTRGQQVTLRCSPISGHKSVSWYQQVLGQGPQFIFQYYEKEERGRGNFPDRFSARQFPNYSSELNVNALLLGDSALYLCASSSNPGVTDTQYFGPGTRLTVL.

This clonotype was observed many times. The V gene is TRBV9, the J gene TRBJ2-1, with 11 bases lining up with TRBD2. V shed 1 base, J shed 7 bases, and the junction held 10 bases outside the gene matches. The CDR3 totals 17 residues. Germline loops: CDR1 SGDLS, CDR2 YYNGEE. This chain's CDR3 is CASSVSSGGLLRNEQFF. The DNA for the CDR3 is TGTGCCAGCAGCGTATCTAGCGGGGGGCTTTTGAGGAATGAGCAGTTCTTC.

This clonotype showed up many times. V gene TRBV6-5 combines with J gene TRBJ2-5; 9 nucleotides line up with TRBD2. The CDR3 sequence is 15 residues long. Germline loops: CDR1 MNHEY, CDR2 SVGAGI. With 6 bases clipped from V and 5 bases from J, the junction kept 10 bases outside the gene matches. The CDR3 DNA follows: TGTGCCAGCAGCCCCGGCGGCGGGGGGGCTGAGACCCAGTACTTC. Translation: CASSPGGGGAETQYF.

In this sample, this clonotype turned up many times. The rearrangement links TRBV29-1 to TRBJ1-2, with D unresolved. The germline CDR1 and CDR2 sequences are SQVTM and ANQGSEA. V gave up 7 bases and J gave up 7 bases, with 13 bases separating them. CDR3 length: 11 amino acids. The CDR3: CSGGKESGYTF. Written as DNA, the CDR3 is TGCAGCGGGGGAAAGGAGTCTGGCTACACCTTC. The whole variable domain, remainder taken from reference TRBV29-1 and TRBJ1-2, is SAVISQKPSRDICQRGTSLTIQCQVDSQVTMMFWYRQQPGQSLTLIATANQGSEATYESGFVIDKFPISRPNLTFSTLTVSNMSPEDSSIYLCSGGKESGYTFGSGTRLTVV.

This clonotype was found a few times. The chain recombines TRBV7-2 with TRBJ2-7, with 7 bases identical to TRBD1. The CDR3 loop spans 19 amino acids. Germline trimming cut 1 base from V and 4 bases from J; bases unmatched to any gene: 19. Germline V gene lookup returns CDR1 SGHTA and CDR2 FQGNSA. The CDR3, as DNA: TGTGCCAGCAGCTTAGTGGGTTGGTCCGCCGGGACAGAGAATTACGAGCAGTACTTC. Translating gives CASSLVGWSAGTENYEQYF.

The J gene is TRBJ2-5, the V gene TRBV9; D gene uncertain. V lost 2 bases and J lost 2, with 7 bases in between. CDR1 and CDR2 from the germline V gene are SGDLS and YYNGEE. CDR3 length equals 13 residues. CDR3 DNA sequence: TGTGCCAGCAGCGTCGGGCCACAAGAGACCCAGTACTTC. Amino acids: CASSVGPQETQYF.

This clonotype was counted at least ten times. V is TRBV12-3 or TRBV12-4 and J is TRBJ1-1; 10 bases are a match to TRBD1. The V and J ends lost 6 bases and 6 bases, in that order; junction bases with no gene match: 10. The CDR3 has 15 residues. CDR3: CASRPPGQGLSEAFF. The CDR3 coding sequence is TGTGCCAGCAGACCACCGGGACAGGGGCTTTCTGAAGCTTTCTTT.

This clonotype was seen many times. The genes are TRBV20-1 and TRBJ2-4; no reliable D call. The CDR3 spans 16 residues. Trimming removed 0 bases at V and 0 bases at J, with 12 bases between. Germline CDR1 is DFQATT and CDR2 is SNEGSKA (reference sequence). CDR3 loop: CSARDRLRLAKNIQYF. As DNA, the CDR3 is TGCAGTGCTAGAGACCGACTGCGGCTAGCCAAAAACATTCAGTACTTC.

This clonotype has more than one count but fewer than ten. The chain has TRBV14 and TRBJ1-2, with 8 nucleotides matching TRBD1. This CDR3 is 14 amino acids long. Germline CDR1 and CDR2: SGHDN and FVKESK. Trimming cost V 1 base and J 4 bases; bases outside gene matches: 2. The CDR3 loop reads CASSQVTGVYGYTF. The DNA of the CDR3 is TGTGCCAGCAGCCAAGTGACAGGGGTCTATGGCTACACCTTC.

This clonotype was counted many times. V and J are TRBV21-1 and TRBJ2-5; TRBD2, the table's D call, was not compared with the DNA. TRBV21-1 is given as a pseudogene. This CDR3 region has 18 residues. The CDR3 nucleotides read TGTGCCAGCAGCAAAGTGGACGAAGCGGGGGGACCTCAAGAGACCCAGTACTTC. It codes for CASSKVDEAGGPQETQYF.